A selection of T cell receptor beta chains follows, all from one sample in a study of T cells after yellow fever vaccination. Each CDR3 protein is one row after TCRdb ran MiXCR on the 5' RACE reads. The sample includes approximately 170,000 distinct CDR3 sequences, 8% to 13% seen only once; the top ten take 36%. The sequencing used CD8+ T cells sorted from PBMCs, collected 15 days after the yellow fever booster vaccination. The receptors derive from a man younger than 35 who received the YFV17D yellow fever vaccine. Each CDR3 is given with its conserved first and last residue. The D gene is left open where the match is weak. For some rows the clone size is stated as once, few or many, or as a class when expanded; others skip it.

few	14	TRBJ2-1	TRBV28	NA	TGTGCCAGCAGTGCCGGACATATATACAATGAGCAGTTCTTC	CASSAGHIYNEQFF
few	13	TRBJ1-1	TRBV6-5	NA	TGTGCCAGCAGTTACTCGAGCAGGGTGGAAGCTTTCTTT	CASSYSSRVEAFF
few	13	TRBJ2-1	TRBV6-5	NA	TGTGCCAGCAGTTACGGAAGAATGCAGGTGCAGTTCTTC	CASSYGRMQVQFF
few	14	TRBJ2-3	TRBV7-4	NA	TGTGCCAGCAGCTTAGCGTTGAGGTCAGATACGCAGTATTTT	CASSLALRSDTQYF
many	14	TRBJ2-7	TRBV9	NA	TGTGCCAGCAGCGTTTCGGGTCGCTCCTACGAGCAGTACTTC	CASSVSGRSYEQYF
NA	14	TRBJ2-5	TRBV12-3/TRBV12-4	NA	TGTGCCAGCAGTTTCGTCGGGGGACAAGAGACCCAGTACTTC	CASSFVGGQETQYF
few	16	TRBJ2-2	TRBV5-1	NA	TGCGCCAGCAGCCCAATTCAGGGACCGAGCACCGGGGAGCTGTTTTTT	CASSPIQGPSTGELFF
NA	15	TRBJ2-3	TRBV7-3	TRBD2	TGTGCCAGCAGCCCCGGACTAGCGACATGGGATACGCAGTATTTT	CASSPGLATWDTQYF
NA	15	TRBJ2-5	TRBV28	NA	TGTGCCAGCAGTTCTTACCGGGACGAACAAGAGACCCAGTACTTC	CASSSYRDEQETQYF
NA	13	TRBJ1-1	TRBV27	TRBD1	TGTGCCAGCAGTTTATTAACAGGGAGGGGGCTCTTCTTT	CASSLLTGRGLFF
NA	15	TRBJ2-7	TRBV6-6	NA	TGTGCCAGCAGTTACTCGAGCGGGCCCATCTACGAGCAGTACTTC	CASSYSSGPIYEQYF
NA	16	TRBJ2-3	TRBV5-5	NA	TGTGCCAGCAGCCACCCCTATAGGAGCCGGGCAGATACGCAGTATTTT	CASSHPYRSRADTQYF
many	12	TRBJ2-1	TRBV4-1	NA	TGCGCCAGCAGCCCTAGGGGATATGAGCAGTTCTTC	CASSPRGYEQFF
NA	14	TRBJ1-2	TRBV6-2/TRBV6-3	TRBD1	TGTGCCAGCAGGAGGACAGGGGCCATCTATGGCTACACCTTC	CASRRTGAIYGYTF
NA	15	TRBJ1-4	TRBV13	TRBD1	TGTGCCAGCAGCTCACCACAGGGGACTAATGAAAAACTGTTTTTT	CASSSPQGTNEKLFF
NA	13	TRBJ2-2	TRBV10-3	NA	TGTGCCATCAGTGGGGGGGCCGCCGGGGAGCTGTTTTTT	CAISGGAAGELFF
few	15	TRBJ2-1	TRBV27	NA	TGTGCCAGCAGTTTAGCAGGGTCCTCCGTTGATGAGCAGTTCTTC	CASSLAGSSVDEQFF
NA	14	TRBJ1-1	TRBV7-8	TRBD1	TGTGCCAGCAGCTCAGGGGGCGTATACACTGAAGCTTTCTTT	CASSSGGVYTEAFF
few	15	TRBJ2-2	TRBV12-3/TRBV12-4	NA	TGTGCCAGCAGCTACACCAGACAGGTTGGCGGGGAGCTGTTTTTT	CASSYTRQVGGELFF
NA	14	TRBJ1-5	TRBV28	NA	TGTGCCAGCAGTCACGGACGGTCCAATCAGCCCCAGCATTTT	CASSHGRSNQPQHF
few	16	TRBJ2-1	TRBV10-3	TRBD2	TGTGCCATCAGTGAGTCGAGATCTAGCGGGGGTGATGAGCAGTTCTTC	CAISESRSSGGDEQFF
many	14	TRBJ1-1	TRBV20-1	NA	TGCAGTGCTAGAAATCGCGCTTCGAACACTGAAGCTTTCTTT	CSARNRASNTEAFF
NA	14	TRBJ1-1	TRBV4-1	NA	TGCGCCAGCAGCCCCTTTCGAGGGAACACTGAAGCTTTCTTT	CASSPFRGNTEAFF
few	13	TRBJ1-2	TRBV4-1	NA	TGCGCCAGCAGCCAGCTCAACGAGCGGGGCTACACCTTC	CASSQLNERGYTF
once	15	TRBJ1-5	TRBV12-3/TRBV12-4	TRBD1	TGTGCCAGCAGCGGGACAGACTATAGTCATCAGCCCCAGCATTTT	CASSGTDYSHQPQHF
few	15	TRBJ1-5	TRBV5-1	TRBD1	TGCGCCAGCAGCTTACAGGGGAGGGTCAATCAGCCCCAGCATTTT	CASSLQGRVNQPQHF
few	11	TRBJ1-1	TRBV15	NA	TGTGCCACCAGCAGGGGAACTGAAGCTTTCTTT	CATSRGTEAFF
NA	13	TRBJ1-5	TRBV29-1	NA	TGCAGCGTTGAACAGGGAGAGGGAAAGCCCCAGCATTTT	CSVEQGEGKPQHF
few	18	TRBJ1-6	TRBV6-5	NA	TGTGCCAGCAGTTACTCTAGTCGACAGGCCTTCTATAATTCACCCCTCCACTTT	CASSYSSRQAFYNSPLHF
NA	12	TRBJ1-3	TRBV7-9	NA	TGTGCCAGCAGCTCCCGAGAAAACACCATATATTTT	CASSSRENTIYF
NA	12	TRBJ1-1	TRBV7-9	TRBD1	TGTGCCTTACGACAGGGAAACCTTGAAGCTTTCTTT	CALRQGNLEAFF
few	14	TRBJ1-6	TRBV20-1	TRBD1	TGCAGTGCTTGGACAGGGGATTCTAATTCACCCCTCCACTTT	CSAWTGDSNSPLHF
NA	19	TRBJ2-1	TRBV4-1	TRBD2	TGCGCCAGCAGCCAAGGGGGGGCTAGCGGGGGAAGCTCCTACAATGAGCAGTTCTTC	CASSQGGASGGSSYNEQFF
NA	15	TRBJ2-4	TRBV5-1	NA	TGCGCCAGCAGCTTTGGGTCTGGAGCCAAAAACATTCAGTACTTC	CASSFGSGAKNIQYF
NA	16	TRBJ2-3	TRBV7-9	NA	TGTGCCAGCAGCCAACTTAGGACGGTTGACGTGGATACGCAGTATTTT	CASSQLRTVDVDTQYF
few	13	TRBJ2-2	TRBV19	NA	TGTGCCAGCCGACCTCCTTACACCGGGGAGCTGTTTTTT	CASRPPYTGELFF
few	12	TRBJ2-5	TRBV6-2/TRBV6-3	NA	TGTGCCAGCAGTTACGGGGTAGAGACCCAGTACTTC	CASSYGVETQYF
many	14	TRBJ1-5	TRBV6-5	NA	TGTGCCAGCAGCTCACGACTTTCCACTCAGCCCCAGCATTTT	CASSSRLSTQPQHF
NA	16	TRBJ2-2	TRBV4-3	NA	TGCGCCAGCAGCCAACTTGTCGGCTCGAACACCGGGGAGCTGTTTTTT	CASSQLVGSNTGELFF
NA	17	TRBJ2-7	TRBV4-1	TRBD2	TGCGCCAGCAGCCTCTCACGGACTAGCGGGGGGTCCTACGAGCAGTACTTC	CASSLSRTSGGSYEQYF
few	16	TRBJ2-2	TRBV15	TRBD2	TGTGCCACCAGCCTCCGGGGGGGGTACGCCACCGGGGAGCTGTTTTTT	CATSLRGGYATGELFF
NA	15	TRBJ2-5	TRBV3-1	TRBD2	TGTGCCAGCAGCCATCTAGCGGGGGGAGCAGAGACCCAGTACTTC	CASSHLAGGAETQYF
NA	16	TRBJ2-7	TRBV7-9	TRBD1	TGTGCCAGCACCCCTATGACTGCGACAGGGGACTACGAGCAGTACTTC	CASTPMTATGDYEQYF
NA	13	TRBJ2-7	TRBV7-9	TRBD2	TGTGCCAGCAGCGGACTTGCGGGGGATGAGCAGTACTTC	CASSGLAGDEQYF
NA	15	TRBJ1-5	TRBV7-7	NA	TGTGCTAGCAGCTTAGGGCCAGGCCCTAATCAGCCCCAGCATTTT	CASSLGPGPNQPQHF
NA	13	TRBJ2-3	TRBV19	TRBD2	TGTGCCAGTAGTATAACTAGCGGGGGTACGCAGTATTTT	CASSITSGGTQYF
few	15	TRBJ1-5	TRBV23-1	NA	TGCGCCAGCAGTCCACGGCGGGCGGGCAATCAGCCCCAGCATTTT	CASSPRRAGNQPQHF
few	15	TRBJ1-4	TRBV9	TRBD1	TGTGCCAGCAGCTCATCCGGGACAGGGCTTGAAAAACTGTTTTTT	CASSSSGTGLEKLFF